The 9 T cell receptor beta chains listed next were all sequenced from one sample in a study of preoperative IRX-2 immunotherapy in early breast cancer. Assay used: immunoSEQ multiplex PCR; TCRdb lists only in-frame clones, some missing. The sample shows 40,000 to 45,000 clones, over 85% of them seen only once. Treatment specified: preoperative locoregional IRX-2 cytokine immunotherapy. The input for sequencing was tumor tissue, taken after IRX-2 immunotherapy. All receptors come from a human donor with breast cancer.

This chain uses TRBV9 with TRBJ2-5; 11 positions agree with TRBD2. Trimming cost V 2 bases and J 4 bases; bases outside gene matches: 4. Germline values: CDR1 SGDLS, CDR2 YYNGEE. CDR3 length: 15 amino acids. CDR3 sequence reads: CASSVDSGRGETQYF. The CDR3 DNA follows: TGTGCCAGCAGCGTGGATAGCGGGAGGGGAGAGACCCAGTACTTC.

This chain connects TRBV19 to TRBJ1-4; D uncertain. The CDR3 is made up of 13 amino acids. CDR1 and CDR2 (germline): LNHDA, SQIVND (reference sequence). V gave up 1 base and J gave up 4 bases, with 4 bases separating them. CDR3 sequence reads: CASSIGRNEKLFF. For the CDR3, the DNA is TGTGCCAGTAGTATAGGACGTAATGAAAAACTGTTTTTT.

This rearrangement joins TRBV9 to TRBJ1-2; a weak D match, TRBD1 (5 bases). The CDR3 totals 14 residues. Trimming removed 0 bases from V and 8 bases from J, with 14 bases in between. CDR1 SGDLS and CDR2 YYNGEE come from the germline V gene. The chain's CDR3 is CASSVVRGRIGYTF. The DNA of the CDR3 is TGTGCCAGCAGCGTAGTTAGGGGCCGCATCGGCTACACCTTC.

The rearrangement uses TRBV11-2 and TRBJ2-7; TRBD2 matches 11 bases. Germline V gene lookup returns CDR1 SGHAT and CDR2 FQNNGV. The CDR3 covers 16 residues. The J segment lost 4 bases and the V segment lost 1 base, leaving 6 bases of the junction unmatched. In DNA form, the CDR3 reads TGTGCCAGCAGCTTAGTTGATCTAGCGGGGGGATACGAGCAGTACTTC. This translates into CASSLVDLAGGYEQYF.

Worth noting for this clone: An end of the junction does not agree with germline; a read error may underlie this. The chain carries TRBV6-6 and TRBJ1-2; TRBD1 might be the D (6 bases). The CDR3 totals 11 residues. Germline V gene data show CDR1 as MNHNY and CDR2 as SVGAGI (reference sequence). CDR3: CASSFRDKKFF. The CDR3 DNA reads as TGTGCCAGCAGCTTCCGGGACAAGAAATTCTTC.

V and J are TRBV4-3 and TRBJ2-7; 12 bases align to TRBD2. Losses at the gene ends were 0 bases for V and 0 bases for J; bases not matched to a gene: 6. The CDR3 spans 18 residues. CDR1 and CDR2 from the germline V gene are LGHNA and YSLEER. In nucleotides, the CDR3 is TGCGCCAGCAGCCAAGACTTAGCGGGACTAGCGGGCTCCTACGAGCAGTACTTC. Residues: CASSQDLAGLAGSYEQYF.

CDR3 sequence: CATSIIRGNTIYF. The CDR3 bases are TGTGCCACCAGCATCATTAGGGGTAACACCATATATTTT. The chain carries TRBV15 and TRBJ1-3, with D tentatively TRBD1 (5 bases). The ends were cut back, 4 bases at V and 7 bases at J, with 11 bases in the middle. The CDR3 contains 13 residues. Per the germline V gene, CDR1 is LNHNV and CDR2 is YYDKDF (reference sequence).

This clone was seen just once. The chain has TRBV5-6 and TRBJ2-7, with TRBD1 matching over 7 bases. The V gene end was trimmed by 4 bases and the J gene end by 2 bases; junction bases not matched to a gene: 6. This CDR3 contains 14 residues. CDR1 is SGHDT, CDR2 YYEEEE, per germline. Here the CDR3 reads CASSGDRVPYEQYF. The CDR3 DNA follows: TGTGCCAGCAGCGGAGACAGGGTCCCCTACGAGCAGTACTTC. The full variable domain, rest sourced from reference TRBV5-6 and TRBJ2-7, is DAGVTQSPTHLIKTRGQQVTLRCSPKSGHDTVSWYQQALGQGPQFIFQYYEEEERQRGNFPDRFSGHQFPNYSSELNVNALLLGDSALYLCASSGDRVPYEQYFGPGTRLTVT.

The chain has TRBV9 and TRBJ2-4; 10 positions agree with TRBD2. Germline V CDR1 and CDR2: SGDLS, YYNGEE. The CDR3 is made up of 18 amino acids. V shed 0 bases and J 0 bases; nucleotides not matched to a gene: 6. The CDR3 sequence: CASSVGTSGTLAKNIQYF. In nucleotides, the CDR3 is TGTGCCAGCAGCGTAGGGACTAGCGGCACCCTAGCCAAAAACATTCAGTACTTC.